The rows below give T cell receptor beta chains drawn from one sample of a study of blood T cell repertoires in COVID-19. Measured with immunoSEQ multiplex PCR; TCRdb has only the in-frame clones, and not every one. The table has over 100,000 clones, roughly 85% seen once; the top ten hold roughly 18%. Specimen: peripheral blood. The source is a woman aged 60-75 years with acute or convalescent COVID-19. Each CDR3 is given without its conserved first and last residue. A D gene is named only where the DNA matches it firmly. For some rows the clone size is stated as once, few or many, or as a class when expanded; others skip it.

cdr3_aa: ASSPSQGSDTQY; clone_size: NA; cdr3_length: 12; v_call: TRBV18; d_call: NA
cdr3_aa: AGRQEETQY; clone_size: NA; cdr3_length: 9; v_call: TRBV30; d_call: NA
cdr3_aa: ASGPEGEDDGYT; clone_size: NA; cdr3_length: 12; v_call: TRBV12-5; d_call: NA
cdr3_aa: ASSWGQGSNQPQH; clone_size: few; cdr3_length: 13; v_call: TRBV5-6; d_call: TRBD1
cdr3_aa: ASSEGNQPQH; clone_size: NA; cdr3_length: 10; v_call: TRBV28; d_call: NA
cdr3_aa: ASSLLTGRTGYGYT; clone_size: NA; cdr3_length: 14; v_call: TRBV28; d_call: NA
cdr3_aa: ATNGGANTGELF; clone_size: NA; cdr3_length: 12; v_call: TRBV28; d_call: TRBD2
cdr3_aa: ASSLAGTGGAGNTIY; clone_size: NA; cdr3_length: 15; v_call: TRBV5-1; d_call: TRBD1
cdr3_aa: ASSRDSSYGYT; clone_size: NA; cdr3_length: 11; v_call: TRBV28; d_call: TRBD1
cdr3_aa: ASSLSGRAPGELF; clone_size: NA; cdr3_length: 13; v_call: TRBV11-2; d_call: TRBD2
cdr3_aa: SVAGWRNGYT; clone_size: once; cdr3_length: 10; v_call: TRBV29-1; d_call: NA
cdr3_aa: ASSSPGQGRSNQPQH; clone_size: few; cdr3_length: 15; v_call: TRBV28; d_call: TRBD1
cdr3_aa: ASSSQRENTGELF; clone_size: NA; cdr3_length: 13; v_call: TRBV11-2; d_call: TRBD2
cdr3_aa: ASSSTGSGANVLT; clone_size: NA; cdr3_length: 13; v_call: TRBV7-9; d_call: NA
cdr3_aa: ASSQDPGQGFYEQY; clone_size: NA; cdr3_length: 14; v_call: TRBV4-1; d_call: TRBD1
cdr3_aa: ASSESWSGEQF; clone_size: NA; cdr3_length: 11; v_call: TRBV25-1; d_call: NA
cdr3_aa: ASSLLGNGSPLH; clone_size: NA; cdr3_length: 12; v_call: TRBV5-1; d_call: NA
cdr3_aa: ASSLAGQGRDEQY; clone_size: once; cdr3_length: 13; v_call: TRBV7-2; d_call: TRBD1
cdr3_aa: ASSSGQPGVEQY; clone_size: NA; cdr3_length: 12; v_call: TRBV5-1; d_call: NA
cdr3_aa: ASLRAGELF; clone_size: NA; cdr3_length: 9; v_call: TRBV25-1; d_call: NA
cdr3_aa: ASSLGTGAYEQY; clone_size: few; cdr3_length: 12; v_call: TRBV11-2; d_call: TRBD1
cdr3_aa: ASSGQNFREKLF; clone_size: NA; cdr3_length: 12; v_call: TRBV6-2/TRBV6-3; d_call: NA
cdr3_aa: ASSLGTVNTEAF; clone_size: NA; cdr3_length: 12; v_call: TRBV28; d_call: TRBD1
cdr3_aa: ASSSNTVNTEAF; clone_size: NA; cdr3_length: 12; v_call: TRBV5-1; d_call: NA
cdr3_aa: ASSLGLAGSTGELF; clone_size: NA; cdr3_length: 14; v_call: TRBV11-3; d_call: TRBD2
cdr3_aa: ASSVAPGSNYGYT; clone_size: once; cdr3_length: 13; v_call: TRBV9; d_call: NA
cdr3_aa: ASSPFPLASGAENTQY; clone_size: once; cdr3_length: 16; v_call: TRBV18; d_call: TRBD2
cdr3_aa: AIRDAGFFGELF; clone_size: NA; cdr3_length: 12; v_call: TRBV10-3; d_call: NA
cdr3_aa: ASSLHGGSTDTQY; clone_size: NA; cdr3_length: 13; v_call: TRBV28; d_call: NA
cdr3_aa: ASTNSVGNTIY; clone_size: once; cdr3_length: 11; v_call: TRBV19; d_call: NA
cdr3_aa: ASSLDVTSGSGNEQF; clone_size: NA; cdr3_length: 15; v_call: TRBV11-2; d_call: TRBD2
cdr3_aa: ACTSTGVGGYT; clone_size: NA; cdr3_length: 11; v_call: TRBV30; d_call: TRBD1
cdr3_aa: ASSLQGVGYT; clone_size: few; cdr3_length: 10; v_call: TRBV9; d_call: TRBD1
cdr3_aa: ASSLQGMNTEAF; clone_size: once; cdr3_length: 12; v_call: TRBV7-2; d_call: NA
cdr3_aa: ASSWGGDQPQH; clone_size: NA; cdr3_length: 11; v_call: TRBV6-2/TRBV6-3; d_call: NA
cdr3_aa: ASSELGVPTTPREQF; clone_size: NA; cdr3_length: 15; v_call: TRBV2; d_call: NA
cdr3_aa: ATSDLASGIADTQY; clone_size: NA; cdr3_length: 14; v_call: TRBV24-1; d_call: TRBD2
cdr3_aa: ASSRDRGDEQY; clone_size: once; cdr3_length: 11; v_call: TRBV12-3/TRBV12-4; d_call: TRBD1
cdr3_aa: ASSSGQPQH; clone_size: once; cdr3_length: 9; v_call: TRBV28; d_call: NA
cdr3_aa: SARQGNSPLH; clone_size: NA; cdr3_length: 10; v_call: TRBV29-1; d_call: TRBD1
cdr3_aa: ASGRGTYEQY; clone_size: NA; cdr3_length: 10; v_call: TRBV12-5; d_call: NA
cdr3_aa: ASRGQGLAGELF; clone_size: once; cdr3_length: 12; v_call: TRBV6-5; d_call: TRBD1
cdr3_aa: ASREGAGQPQH; clone_size: once; cdr3_length: 11; v_call: TRBV28; d_call: NA
cdr3_aa: ASSNPPVEQY; clone_size: once; cdr3_length: 10; v_call: TRBV11-2; d_call: NA
cdr3_aa: ASSGGGRGYT; clone_size: NA; cdr3_length: 10; v_call: TRBV3-1/TRBV3-2; d_call: NA
cdr3_aa: ASSPGPGTSTDTQY; clone_size: NA; cdr3_length: 14; v_call: TRBV7-9; d_call: NA
cdr3_aa: ASSLVEGTEAF; clone_size: NA; cdr3_length: 11; v_call: TRBV11-3; d_call: NA
cdr3_aa: ASSFEGNYGYT; clone_size: NA; cdr3_length: 11; v_call: TRBV11-2; d_call: NA
cdr3_aa: ASSIRLGQADSGGYT; clone_size: once; cdr3_length: 15; v_call: TRBV19; d_call: TRBD1
cdr3_aa: AWRTPNEQF; clone_size: NA; cdr3_length: 9; v_call: TRBV30; d_call: NA
cdr3_aa: ASSIDSQGFAEAF; clone_size: NA; cdr3_length: 13; v_call: TRBV5-4; d_call: TRBD1
cdr3_aa: ASSGGLTGSGTEAF; clone_size: NA; cdr3_length: 14; v_call: TRBV19; d_call: TRBD1
cdr3_aa: ASTRSGSSYEQY; clone_size: NA; cdr3_length: 12; v_call: TRBV19; d_call: TRBD2
cdr3_aa: ASSQGGGYRGEQY; clone_size: NA; cdr3_length: 13; v_call: TRBV3-1/TRBV3-2; d_call: NA
cdr3_aa: ASSEGTQGRGYT; clone_size: NA; cdr3_length: 12; v_call: TRBV2; d_call: NA
cdr3_aa: ASSKVLGTRSQY; clone_size: NA; cdr3_length: 12; v_call: TRBV21-1; d_call: NA
cdr3_aa: SVLFTRGAAYEQY; clone_size: NA; cdr3_length: 13; v_call: TRBV29-1; d_call: NA
cdr3_aa: ASTRTGWGTDTQY; clone_size: NA; cdr3_length: 13; v_call: TRBV27; d_call: TRBD1
cdr3_aa: ASSLTVSYGYT; clone_size: NA; cdr3_length: 11; v_call: TRBV27; d_call: NA